One and the same sample provided the 18 T cell receptor beta chains below, sequenced in a study of blood T cell repertoires in COVID-19 (dated by TCRdb to between 2020 and 2021). Library method: the immunoSEQ multiplex PCR assay. The source is immuneACCESS, and TCRdb retained only in-frame sequences with V and J called. Part of the clones is not carried over; for the studies checked, unresolved V genes explain less than half of this, and the remainder is unexplained. For this sample the table gives some 250,000 clones, of which about 90% were detected only once. Clones ranked in the top ten supply 1.2% of the sample. Sequencing was done on a sample of PBMCs or T cells enriched from blood (not recorded which). The source is a human donor in a cohort exposed to, infected with or recovered from COVID-19 (not recorded which). The donor label of this sample is uncertain.

The chain couples TRBV7-9 to TRBJ1-2; D remains unclear. Germline V gene data show CDR1 as SEHNR and CDR2 as FQNEAQ (reference sequence). The CDR3 is 13 residues long. Trimming left V 5 bases short and J 3 bases short, with 10 bases between. The CDR3 loop reads CASSRHRDYGYTF. In DNA form, the CDR3 reads TGTGCCAGCAGCCGCCATCGGGACTATGGCTACACCTTC.

This sequence joins TRBV29-1 and TRBJ1-4, with D perhaps TRBD1 (6 bases). Trimming took 6 bases from V and 3 from J, leaving 11 bases between them. Germline V gives CDR1 SQVTM, CDR2 ANQGSEA. There are 13 residues in the CDR3. The CDR3 sequence is CSVEGGANEKLFF. The CDR3 DNA sequence: TGCAGCGTGGAGGGGGGGGCTAATGAAAAACTGTTTTTT.

The V and J genes are TRBV5-1 and TRBJ1-3; D is undetermined. V lost 6 bases, J lost 1 base, and 11 bases lay in between. This CDR3 region has 14 residues. Germline CDR1 and CDR2: SGHRS and YFSETQ. The CDR3 DNA is TGCGCCAGCAAAGCGCAAGATTCTGGAAACACCATATATTTT. Protein sequence: CASKAQDSGNTIYF.

The chain links TRBV10-1 to TRBJ1-3; 7 nucleotides agree with TRBD1. The ends lost 6 bases at V and 0 bases at J; junction bases unmatched: 11. The length of the CDR3 is 17 residues. The V gene's germline CDR1 is WNHNN and CDR2 SYGVQD (reference sequence). The CDR3 here is CASRALPGQSSGNTIYF. CDR3 nucleotide sequence: TGCGCCAGCAGGGCCCTACCGGGACAGTCCTCTGGAAACACCATATATTTT.

The chain combines TRBV4-2 with TRBJ2-5; 7 bases map to TRBD1. The germline gives CDR1 LGHNA, CDR2 YNFKEQ. The J segment lost 3 bases and the V segment lost 1 base, leaving 5 bases of the junction unmatched. CDR3 length equals 15 residues. The chain's CDR3 is CASSQASTGEETQYF. The CDR3 DNA follows: TGTGCCAGCAGCCAAGCGAGCACAGGGGAAGAGACCCAGTACTTC.

This chain uses TRBV18 with TRBJ2-7, with D unresolved. Trimming took off 2 bases at V and 3 bases at J, with 11 bases between the two ends. The CDR3 contains 14 residues. Germline assignment: CDR1 KGHSH and CDR2 LQKENI. CDR3 loop: CASSPSPGVYEQYF. The CDR3, as DNA: TGTGCCAGCTCACCATCCCCTGGAGTCTACGAGCAGTACTTC.

The chain joins TRBV14 to TRBJ2-2, with a tentative D call TRBD1 (6 bases). Trimming took off 3 bases at V and 4 bases at J, with 12 bases between the two ends. CDR3 length equals 15 residues. CDR1 and CDR2 from the germline V gene are SGHDN and FVKESK. The CDR3 sequence is CASSQRTVPTGELFF. In DNA, the CDR3 is TGTGCCAGCAGCCAGAGGACAGTACCCACCGGGGAGCTGTTTTTT. The full variable domain, its missing parts supplied by reference TRBV14 and TRBJ2-2, is EAGVTQFPSHSVIEKGQTVTLRCDPISGHDNLYWYRRVMGKEIKFLLHFVKESKQDESGMPNNRFLAERTGGTYSTLKVQPAELEDSGVYFCASSQRTVPTGELFFGEGSRLTVL.

This clone was counted a single time. The rearrangement uses TRBV7-8 and TRBJ2-3; D is possibly TRBD1 (5 bases). This CDR3 region has 15 residues. Germline lookup yields CDR1 SGHVS and CDR2 FQNEAQ. The germline V and J ends were trimmed by 3 bases and 6 bases, with 16 bases remaining between them. The CDR3 protein is CASSFDSVLSDTQYF. Written as DNA, the CDR3 is TGTGCCAGCAGCTTCGACAGCGTTCTCTCCGATACGCAGTATTTT.

This chain joins TRBV7-9 and TRBJ1-3; 7 nucleotides align to TRBD1. The CDR3 covers 15 residues. CDR1 and CDR2 from the germline V gene are SEHNR and FQNEAQ (reference sequence). After removal of 5 bases from V and 4 bases from J, the junction contained 8 bases not matched to a gene. CDR3 sequence: CASSATGALGNTIYF. The CDR3 nucleotides are TGTGCCAGCAGCGCTACAGGGGCTTTAGGAAACACCATATATTTT.

This sequence joins TRBV2 and TRBJ1-3; the D is unclear. V lost 7 bases and J lost 3, with 13 bases in between. CDR3 length: 14 amino acids. Germline CDR1 SNHLY, CDR2 FYNNEI. For the CDR3, the DNA is TGTGCCAGCATCCCCCTCGAGAGTGGAAACACCATATATTTT. This gives the protein CASIPLESGNTIYF.

The chain carries TRBV15 and TRBJ2-3; 7 positions match TRBD2. The CDR3 is made up of 18 amino acids. CDR1 is LNHNV, CDR2 YYDKDF, per germline (reference sequence). The V gene end was trimmed by 5 bases and the J gene end by 0 bases; junction bases not matched to a gene: 14. The CDR3 here is CATSQASGSGVSTDTQYF. The CDR3 DNA reads TGTGCCACCAGCCAAGCCAGTGGGAGCGGGGTGAGCACAGATACGCAGTATTTT.

CDR3 amino acids: CSVDKGDGEKLFF. In DNA, the CDR3 is TGCAGCGTTGATAAGGGGGATGGTGAAAAACTGTTTTTT. The chain has TRBV29-1 and TRBJ1-4; possible D gene TRBD1, 6 bases. There are 13 residues in the CDR3. Trimming stripped 3 bases from V and 7 bases from J, with 12 bases between. Germline values: CDR1 SQVTM, CDR2 ANQGSEA.

The chain is built from TRBV12-5 and TRBJ2-7; 7 nucleotides line up with TRBD2. CDR3 length equals 13 residues. Germline CDR1 LGHNT, CDR2 FRNRAP. The V gene end was trimmed by 2 bases and the J gene end by 2 bases; junction bases not matched to a gene: 0. DNA of the CDR3: TGTGCTAGTGGTTTGCGGGGGGCCTACGAGCAGTACTTC. It translates to CASGLRGAYEQYF. Combining the CDR3 with reference TRBV12-5 and TRBJ2-7 gives the whole variable domain DARVTQTPRHKVTEMGQEVTMRCQPILGHNTVFWYRQTMMQGLELLAYFRNRAPLDDSGMPKDRFSAEMPDATLATLKIQPSEPRDSAVYFCASGLRGAYEQYFGPGTRLTVT.

This clone has just one count. V and J are TRBV11-2 and TRBJ2-5, with TRBD2 identical over 12 bases. Trimming cost V 5 bases and J 5 bases; bases outside gene matches: 9. From germline, CDR1 is SGHAT and CDR2 FQNNGV. CDR3 length: 16 residues. The CDR3 region has the DNA TGTGCCAGCAGCCCACTAGCGGGGGGCGCGGGGGAGACCCAGTACTTC. This sequence encodes CASSPLAGGAGETQYF.

As to this clone: Other DNA sequences of this sample code for an identical CDR3. The rearrangement uses TRBV24-1 and TRBJ1-2; 10 bases agree with TRBD1. Per germline, CDR1 KGHDR and CDR2 SFDVKD. The CDR3 consists of 14 residues. V shed 4 bases, J shed 5 bases, and the junction held 3 bases outside the gene matches. The CDR3 nucleotides read TGTGCCACCAGTGACCGGGACAGGGGATATGGCTACACCTTC. This codes for CATSDRDRGYGYTF.

The rearrangement uses TRBV3-1 (or the pseudogene TRBV3-2) and TRBJ1-1; D call uncertain. The CDR3 sequence is 13 residues long. The germline V gene encodes CDR1 LGHDT and CDR2 YNNKEL (reference sequence). Trimming shortened V by 5 bases and J by 0 bases, and 7 bases separated the two germline ends. This CDR3 is CASSMTLNTEAFF. The CDR3 nucleotides are TGTGCCAGCAGCATGACACTGAACACTGAAGCTTTCTTT.

This rearrangement joins TRBV6-6 to TRBJ1-2; TRBD1 is a possible D gene (5 bases). The CDR3 is made up of 17 amino acids. Trimming shortened V by 5 bases and J by 3 bases, and 22 bases separated the two germline ends. Germline lookup yields CDR1 MNHNY and CDR2 SVGAGI (reference sequence). CDR3 region: CASSLSLATANDYGYTF. For the CDR3, the DNA is TGTGCCAGCAGTCTGAGCCTGGCGACAGCTAACGACTATGGCTACACCTTC.

This clone showed up just a few times. The rearrangement uses TRBV19 and TRBJ2-5; D remains unclear. CDR1 is LNHDA, CDR2 SQIVND, per germline (reference sequence). This CDR3 spans 14 amino acids. With 3 bases removed from V and 1 base from J, the gap between germline ends came to 9 bases. The CDR3 bases are TGTGCCAGTAGTATTGGGCACGTCCAAGAGACCCAGTACTTC. Its protein is CASSIGHVQETQYF.